The rows below give T cell receptor beta chains drawn from one sample of a study of shared clonotypes between healthy human individuals. The assay was immunoSEQ multiplex PCR, and TCRdb's table has in-frame clones only and misses some. The data hold millions of clones, with more than 85% observed a single time. Sequencing input: naive CD4+ T cells from PBMCs. Every receptor here comes from a man younger than 35 in good health. Some clones in this sample may be carry-over from other donors' samples. Both conserved end residues are part of each CDR3. Each record gives: CDR3 length, clone size, J gene, V gene, D gene, CDR3 protein, CDR3 DNA. D genes are given only for firm matches. Not every row has a clone size; where given, it reads once, few, many or a size class.

len: 14; abundance: once; j_gene: TRBJ2-6; v_gene: TRBV5-1; d_gene: .; CDR3aa: CASSLPSGANVLTF; CDR3nt: TGCGCCAGCAGCTTGCCATCTGGGGCCAACGTCCTGACTTTC
len: 15; abundance: .; j_gene: TRBJ1-2; v_gene: TRBV18; d_gene: TRBD1; CDR3aa: CASSRGQYVDGGYTF; CDR3nt: TGTGCCAGCTCACGGGGACAGTATGTTGACGGTGGCTACACCTTC
len: 16; abundance: .; j_gene: TRBJ2-2; v_gene: TRBV19; d_gene: TRBD2; CDR3aa: CASTSGSPRNTGELFF; CDR3nt: TGTGCCAGTACTAGCGGGAGTCCGAGGAACACCGGGGAGCTGTTTTTT
len: 17; abundance: .; j_gene: TRBJ2-4; v_gene: TRBV5-1; d_gene: TRBD1; CDR3aa: CASSLVGGQGTKNIQYF; CDR3nt: TGCGCCAGCAGCTTGGTGGGGGGACAGGGGACCAAAAACATTCAGTACTTC
len: 14; abundance: .; j_gene: TRBJ2-2; v_gene: TRBV5-1; d_gene: .; CDR3aa: CASSLAMNTGELFF; CDR3nt: TGCGCCAGCAGCTTGGCCATGAACACCGGGGAGCTGTTTTTT
len: 15; abundance: .; j_gene: TRBJ2-1; v_gene: TRBV4-1; d_gene: TRBD2; CDR3aa: CASSQPGLAGNEQFF; CDR3nt: TGCGCCAGCAGCCAACCGGGACTAGCGGGAAATGAGCAGTTCTTC
len: 15; abundance: .; j_gene: TRBJ2-5; v_gene: TRBV15; d_gene: TRBD2; CDR3aa: CATSRDLGGEETQYF; CDR3nt: TGTGCCACCAGCAGAGATCTCGGGGGGGAAGAGACCCAGTACTTC
len: 14; abundance: .; j_gene: TRBJ2-7; v_gene: TRBV5-5; d_gene: .; CDR3aa: CASSQTGSSYEQYF; CDR3nt: TGTGCCAGCAGCCAGACAGGTAGCTCCTACGAGCAGTACTTC
len: 16; abundance: .; j_gene: TRBJ2-7; v_gene: TRBV27; d_gene: TRBD2; CDR3aa: CASSFKSGIGPYEQYF; CDR3nt: TGTGCCAGCAGTTTTAAGAGCGGGATCGGTCCCTACGAGCAGTACTTC
len: 13; abundance: .; j_gene: TRBJ2-5; v_gene: TRBV2; d_gene: .; CDR3aa: CASSESNKATQYF; CDR3nt: TGTGCCAGCAGTGAGTCTAATAAGGCGACCCAGTACTTC